The 9 T cell receptor beta chains in this list originate from one sample, sequenced in a study of cytomegalovirus exposure and HLA in healthy donors. The PCR ran on 60 Vbeta and 13 Jbeta primers. Generated by immunoSEQ multiplex PCR, the TCRdb table keeps only in-frame clones and is missing some. The sample includes 90,000 to 120,000 clones, around 69% seen only once; the top ten take roughly 2.3%. The sample was PBMCs. These receptors originate from a man aged 18 to 30 in good health and CMV-seronegative.

The chain employs TRBV27 and TRBJ1-5; D may be TRBD1 (6 bases). In germline, CDR1 is MNHEY, CDR2 SMNVEV (reference sequence). The CDR3 has 13 residues. V lost 5 bases to trimming and J lost 5 bases, with 10 bases between them. CDR3 sequence (DNA): TGTGCCAGCAGTCCTGAGGGGGATCAGCCCCAGCATTTT. Amino acid sequence: CASSPEGDQPQHF.

This clone was observed a handful of times. CDR3 protein: CSVELPGKETQYF. CDR3 in DNA: TGCAGCGTTGAACTCCCAGGAAAAGAGACCCAGTACTTC. The chain carries TRBV29-1 and TRBJ2-5; unclear D gene. Per germline, CDR1 SQVTM and CDR2 ANQGSEA. V was shortened by 2 bases and J by 3 bases, with 10 bases between the two germline ends. This CDR3 is built from 13 residues.

V is TRBV9 and J is TRBJ2-7; D perhaps matches TRBD1 (6 bases). CDR1 SGDLS and CDR2 YYNGEE come from the germline V gene. The V end lost 1 base, the J end lost 4 bases, and 12 bases lay between the germline ends. The CDR3 covers 14 residues. This CDR3 is CASSVHPQGYEQYF. The CDR3 region has the DNA TGTGCCAGCAGCGTACATCCACAGGGATACGAGCAGTACTTC. The complete variable domain, with remaining parts taken from reference TRBV9 and TRBJ2-7, reads DSGVTQTPKHLITATGQRVTLRCSPRSGDLSVYWYQQSLDQGLQFLIQYYNGEERAKGNILERFSAQQFPDLHSELNLSSLELGDSALYFCASSVHPQGYEQYFGPGTRLTVT.

The genes are TRBV18 and TRBJ1-4; no firm D call. Germline values: CDR1 KGHSH, CDR2 LQKENI. V shed 6 bases and J shed 8 bases, with 16 bases lying between them. This CDR3 region has 14 residues. CDR3 sequence (DNA): TGTGCCAGCTCCACGGGTTTTCTGAGAGAAAAACTGTTTTTT. Its translation: CASSTGFLREKLFF.

The chain joins TRBV5-4 to TRBJ2-3; a possible D gene is TRBD2 (6 bases). The CDR3 is 17 amino acids. The V end lost 0 bases, the J end lost 8 bases, and 22 bases lay between the germline ends. The germline V gene has CDR1 SGHNT and CDR2 YYREEE (reference sequence). As DNA, the CDR3 is TGTGCCAGCAGCTTGGACCCTAGTGGGGGGTTGATTAGTACGCAGTATTTT. As protein: CASSLDPSGGLISTQYF. Based on the CDR3 plus reference TRBV5-4 and TRBJ2-3, the full variable domain is ETGVTQSPTHLIKTRGQQVTLRCSSQSGHNTVSWYQQALGQGPQFIFQYYREEENGRGNFPPRFSGLQFPNYSSELNVNALELDDSALYLCASSLDPSGGLISTQYFGPGTRLTVL.

The J gene is TRBJ2-3, the V gene TRBV4-3; 8 bases are shared with TRBD2. Germline trimming cut 0 bases from V and 5 bases from J; bases unmatched to any gene: 7. Germline-derived CDR1 and CDR2 are LGHNA and YSLEER. The CDR3 sequence is 16 residues long. CDR3 sequence: CASSQERIAGRDTQYF. DNA for the CDR3: TGCGCCAGCAGCCAAGAGCGGATAGCGGGGCGAGATACGCAGTATTTT.

This chain connects TRBV5-6 to TRBJ2-3; 8 bases align to TRBD1. The germline CDR1 and CDR2 sequences are SGHDT and YYEEEE. V gave up 4 bases and J gave up 2 bases; unmatched junction bases: 3. This CDR3 spans 14 amino acids. DNA for the CDR3: TGTGCCAGCAGCCGGACAGGGATCACAGATACGCAGTATTTT. The encoded protein is CASSRTGITDTQYF.

This chain joins TRBV7-9 and TRBJ1-1; possibly TRBD1 for D (5 bases). Germline lookup yields CDR1 SEHNR and CDR2 FQNEAQ (reference sequence). V was pared by 3 bases and J by 5 bases, with 10 bases between. This CDR3 is built from 13 residues. The CDR3, as DNA: TGTGCCAGCAGCTTGGAGGGGTTGACTGAAGCTTTCTTT. It codes for CASSLEGLTEAFF. Based on the CDR3 plus reference TRBV7-9 and TRBJ1-1, the full variable domain is DTGVSQNPRHKITKRGQNVTFRCDPISEHNRLYWYRQTLGQGPEFLTYFQNEAQLEKSRLLSDRFSAERPKGSFSTLEIQRTEQGDSAMYLCASSLEGLTEAFFGQGTRLTVV.

This clone was seen once. The V call is TRBV7-9, the J call TRBJ1-4; D gene unclear. V shed 4 bases and J shed 8 bases, with 17 bases lying between them. There are 15 residues in the CDR3. Germline V gene data show CDR1 as SEHNR and CDR2 as FQNEAQ (reference sequence). This chain's CDR3 is CASSSLGMDGEKLFF. DNA of the CDR3: TGTGCCAGCAGCTCACTAGGGATGGATGGCGAAAAACTGTTTTTT.